The 5 T cell receptor beta chains reported below all come from one sample, sequenced in a study of CD8+CD57+ T cells in acquired aplastic anemia. Profiling of TCR beta VDJ combinations and CDR3 sequences used genomic DNA as template. TCRdb fed the reads into MiXCR, producing one record per CDR3 protein. This sample has 190,000 or so distinct CDR3 sequences, with approximately 48% found just once. All patients picked for sequencing had shown, by flow cytometry, an expansion of CD8+CD57+ cells. Sequencing input: sorted CD4+, CD8+, or CD8+CD57+ T cells (not recorded which) from PBMCs. Source of these receptors: a human donor with aplastic anemia.

CDR3 sequence: CASNEQGLNEKLFF. The CDR3 DNA is TGTGCCAGCAACGAACAGGGATTAAATGAAAAACTGTTTTTT. The gene calls are TRBV7-9 and TRBJ1-4, with a weak D call TRBD1 (6 bases). The CDR3 sequence is 14 residues long. Trimming shortened V by 7 bases and J by 5 bases, and 14 bases separated the two germline ends. CDR1 and CDR2 from the germline V gene are SEHNR and FQNEAQ (reference sequence).

This clonotype was counted ten times or more. V and J are TRBV7-2 and TRBJ1-1, with D perhaps matching TRBD1 (5 bases). Between the trimmed V and J ends, which lost 4 bases and 11 bases, there was a span of 17 bases. CDR1 is SGHTA and CDR2 is FQGNSA in the germline V gene. This CDR3 contains 13 residues. CDR3 coding DNA: TGTGCCAGCAGCTCAACCCCAGGGCCCCCCGCTTTCTTT. Its protein is CASSSTPGPPAFF.

This clonotype was detected many times. The chain recombines TRBV3-1 with TRBJ2-5; 7 bases map to TRBD2. The length of the CDR3 is 15 residues. V lost 2 bases, J lost 5 bases, and 8 bases stayed unmatched. Germline V lookup: CDR1 LGHDT, CDR2 YNNKEL (reference sequence). CDR3 in DNA: TGTGCCAGCAGCCAATCAGGCGGGAGTGAGGAGACCCAGTACTTC. Translated, it gives CASSQSGGSEETQYF.

This clonotype was picked up a small number of times. The V gene is TRBV10-3, the J gene TRBJ2-1; TRBD1 agrees at 12 bases. Trimming took 6 bases from V and 8 from J; bases not matched to a gene: 8. Germline lookup yields CDR1 ENHRY and CDR2 SYGVKD. The CDR3 has 15 residues. This CDR3 reads CAISTRDRGPDEQFF. The CDR3 nucleotides read TGTGCCATCAGCACTCGGGACAGGGGGCCCGATGAGCAGTTCTTC.

The chain joins TRBV7-2 to TRBJ2-7; D not resolved. V was pared by 7 bases and J by 2 bases, with 12 bases between. There are 13 residues in the CDR3. Per the germline V gene, CDR1 is SGHTA and CDR2 is FQGNSA. The CDR3 DNA sequence: TGTGCCAGCAAGGAACTGAACCCCTACGAGCAGTACTTC. This translates into CASKELNPYEQYF.